This TCR beta chain originates from a study of blood T cell repertoires in COVID-19. Study overall: Samples came from the United States, Italy and Spain, spanning acute and convalescent COVID-19. PBMCs, B-cell-depleted T cells, or T cells were the source of the cDNA or gDNA that made up the material.

A Seattle source enrolled patients during active infection and followed them longitudinally. In the source study's methods: Estimated nucleated cell counts came from reference gene primer amplification. Assay used: immunoSEQ multiplex PCR; TCRdb lists only in-frame clones, some missing. V and J calls and clone size are those listed in that table; D and trimming were worked out from the DNA. Seen here are approximately 180,000 clones, 85% to 90% observed once, and the top ten hold around 12%. The sample was peripheral blood. This receptor was identified in a woman in her 70s with COVID-19, enrolled during active disease.

In nucleotides, the CDR3 is TGTGCCAGCAGTACACCGGGACAGCTAAATCAGCCCCAGCATTTT. Residues: CASSTPGQLNQPQHF. The chain links TRBV6-5 to TRBJ1-5, with TRBD1 identical over 7 bases. The length of the CDR3 is 15 residues. V shed 5 bases and J 4 bases; nucleotides not matched to a gene: 8. CDR1 and CDR2 (germline): MNHEY, SVGAGI.